This T cell receptor beta chain was profiled in a study of blood T cell repertoires in COVID-19. V was clipped by 7 bases and J by 4 bases, with 19 bases between them. Germline CDR1 and CDR2: MNHEY and SVGAGI. The CDR3 has 15 amino acids. Measured with immunoSEQ multiplex PCR; TCRdb has only the in-frame clones, and not every one. Of 200,000 to 250,000 clones in the sample, around 88% were seen once. The TCR sequence derives from an elderly man with acute or convalescent COVID-19. The J gene is TRBJ2-5, the V gene TRBV6-5; no clear D. The sequenced sample consisted of peripheral blood. Here the CDR3 DNA reads TGTGCCAGCACCAAAAATACGGGTAGAGGAGAGACCCAGTACTTC. Translation: CASTKNTGRGETQYF.